Listed here is a single T cell receptor (beta chain). What it binds is unknown. This sample was taken from a study of Ad26.COV2.S vaccination and SARS-CoV-2 variants. Germline CDR1 is LGHDT and CDR2 is YNNKEL (reference sequence). Trimming pared 8 bases from V and 3 bases from J, leaving 17 bases between. This CDR3 has 14 amino acids. Study outcomes and limitations: The placebo group had lower spike-specific TCR breadth than the vaccine recipients did. Substantial breadth was reported for post-vaccination spike-specific CD8+ and CD4+ T cells. Comparability of non-spike TCR breadth was observed across vaccine and placebo recipients.

The treatment here: about 20 received Ad26.COV2.S at low or high dose, single or two shots; about 5 received placebo; per-sample allocation not given. The samples date from day 63 after the first vaccine or placebo injection. At a Boston site, the person donating was an adult of 18-55 years. Assay: immunoSEQ multiplex PCR; the TCRdb copy retains only in-frame clones and omits some. The sample records about 280,000 clones, about 89% being singletons. V gene TRBV3-1 (or the pseudogene TRBV3-2) combines with J gene TRBJ2-7, with a possible D match to TRBD2 (6 bases). This sequence was found in a person between 18 and 60 years old who received the Ad26.COV2.S COVID-19 vaccine or a placebo. The source was peripheral blood, collected in a trial of Ad26.COV2.S vaccine versus placebo. This chain's CDR3 is CASSSGRGIYEQYF. CDR3 DNA sequence: TGTGCCAGCTCCTCGGGGCGGGGCATCTACGAGCAGTACTTC.